This T cell receptor beta chain was identified in a study of cytomegalovirus exposure and HLA in healthy donors. The CDR3 contains 17 residues. Looked up from germline, CDR1 is SNHLY and CDR2 is FYNNEI. J gave up 0 bases and V 5 bases, and 10 bases lay outside the gene matches. PCR amplification relied on 60 Vbeta primers (plus 13 Jbeta primers). The table came from immunoSEQ multiplex PCR; TCRdb's copy has only in-frame clones and leaves some out. In the table there are approximately 110,000 clones, over 60% of which are singletons. Note on this clone: Its antigen is still unknown.

Whole-study results and caveats: Sequencing had likely introduced a cluster of highly shared sequence variants as an artifact.

V usage is TRBV2 and J usage is TRBJ2-3; 8 bases align to TRBD1. The sequence was obtained from a woman in her thirties or forties in good health and CMV-seropositive. Specimen: PBMCs. The CDR3 protein is CASSHTGTGGSTDTQYF. CDR3 nucleotide sequence: TGTGCCAGCAGTCATACGGGGACAGGCGGGAGCACAGATACGCAGTATTTT.